The 24 T cell receptor beta chains given below trace back to one sample, sequenced in a study of prognosis after radiotherapy for stage I lung cancer (dated by TCRdb to 2020 to 2022). These reads were obtained on an Illumina HiSeq 3000. Two rounds of multiplex PCR on genomic DNA were used to amplify the TCR beta CDR3 region. The first PCR round used primers specific to each TRBV and TRBJ gene, with sequences filed in Chinese patent CN105087789A. TCRdb reworked the public reads: Q25 trimming with fastp, MiXCR clone assembly, productive beta chains retained. A single entry per CDR3 protein holds the most common genes and DNA from its merged rows. The sample table lists about 26,000 distinct CDR3 sequences, approximately 29% of them with a count of one. The ten largest make up around 35% of the sample. Sequenced material: PBMCs, taken before or after stereotactic body radiation therapy (not recorded which). The source is a donor over 45 with non-small cell lung cancer.

V usage is TRBV10-2 and J usage is TRBJ1-1; 8 nucleotides agree with TRBD1. The CDR3 is made up of 14 amino acids. In germline, CDR1 is WSHSY, CDR2 SAAADI. V shed 2 bases and J 5 bases; nucleotides not matched to a gene: 4. This CDR3 is CASSEQGALTEAFF. The CDR3 DNA sequence: TGCGCCAGCAGTGAGCAGGGGGCTCTGACTGAAGCTTTCTTT.

V is TRBV4-3 and J is TRBJ2-2; 9 positions match TRBD1. The V gene's germline CDR1 is LGHNA and CDR2 YSLEER. The J segment lost 3 bases and the V segment lost 0 bases, leaving 5 bases of the junction unmatched. CDR3 length equals 17 residues. CDR3 coding DNA: TGCGCCAGCAGCCAAGAGTCGGGACAGGGCTACACCGGGGAGCTGTTTTTT. This encodes CASSQESGQGYTGELFF.

This clonotype has a handful of counts. The V gene is TRBV28, the J gene TRBJ2-7; D uncertain. V shed 6 bases and J shed 6 bases, with 18 bases lying between them. CDR1 and CDR2 from the germline V gene are MDHEN and SYDVKM. This CDR3 has 14 residues. In DNA form, the CDR3 reads TGTGCCAGCAGGCCCCAGACCCCGGGTAGCGAGCAGTACTTC. It translates to CASRPQTPGSEQYF.

A word on this clonotype: A junction end diverges from the germline sequence, so it may reflect a read error. The chain has TRBV11-3 and TRBJ2-7; 8 bases match TRBD1. Looked up from germline, CDR1 is SGHNT and CDR2 is YENEEA. The CDR3 sequence is 15 residues long. The CDR3: CTSSSQGGQKGEQYF. Written as DNA, the CDR3 is TGTACCAGCAGCTCACAGGGGGGACAGAAGGGCGAGCAGTACTTC.

This clonotype has ten or more counts. The chain recombines TRBV6-1 with TRBJ1-4, with D tentatively TRBD1 (6 bases). V lost 6 bases, J lost 0 bases, and 8 bases lay in between. The CDR3 covers 14 residues. Germline CDR1 is MNHNS and CDR2 is SASEGT. CDR3 nucleotides: TGTGCCAGCAGATCAGGGGCAACTAATGAAAAACTGTTTTTT. Protein product: CASRSGATNEKLFF.

This clonotype was counted many times. V and J are TRBV12-3 or TRBV12-4 and TRBJ1-3; D uncertain. This CDR3 is built from 15 residues. V lost 7 bases, J lost 2 bases, and 15 bases lay in between. CDR3 sequence: CASTQNGEAGNTIYF. CDR3 in DNA: TGTGCCAGCACCCAAAATGGTGAGGCTGGAAACACCATATATTTT.

Comment on this clonotype: This probably arose from a read error, given a far larger clone one base away. The chain couples TRBV28 to TRBJ2-1; 7 bases are a match to TRBD1. There are 15 residues in the CDR3. The V gene's germline CDR1 is MDHEN and CDR2 SYDVKM. V lost 4 bases, J lost 4 bases, and 7 bases stayed unmatched. DNA of the CDR3: TGTGCCAGCAGTTATGTGGCAGGGGGATACAATGAGCAGTTCTTC. As protein: CASSYVAGGYNEQFF.

The genes are TRBV12-3 or TRBV12-4 and TRBJ2-7, with D perhaps assigned TRBD1 or TRBD2 (7 bases each). The CDR3 spans 15 residues. Trimming removed 6 bases at V and 3 bases at J, with 18 bases between. CDR3 residues: CASSPRGDSIYEQYF. For the CDR3, the DNA is TGTGCCAGCAGCCCTCGGGGGGACAGCATCTACGAGCAGTACTTC.

This clonotype was seen repeatedly, ten times or more. The V call is TRBV28, the J call TRBJ1-5; D possibly corresponds to TRBD1 (5 bases). The CDR3 has 19 amino acids. V was shortened by 3 bases and J by 4 bases, with 25 bases between the two germline ends. In germline, CDR1 is MDHEN, CDR2 SYDVKM. CDR3 region: CASSFVRGTPQGRNQPQHF. CDR3 nucleotides: TGTGCCAGCAGTTTTGTTCGGGGCACACCGCAGGGACGGAATCAGCCCCAGCATTTT.

This clonotype has ten or more counts. This chain links TRBV28 with TRBJ1-5; D unclear. Trimming shortened V by 2 bases and J by 5 bases, and 4 bases separated the two germline ends. The germline V gene encodes CDR1 MDHEN and CDR2 SYDVKM. The CDR3 covers 12 residues. Written as DNA, the CDR3 is TGTGCCAGCAGTTTAATTTATCAGCCCCAGCATTTT. Its translation: CASSLIYQPQHF.

In this sample, this clonotype turned up many times. The CDR3 loop is CAWSQAAESTDTQYF. For the CDR3, the DNA is TGTGCCTGGAGTCAAGCAGCGGAAAGCACAGATACGCAGTATTTT. The V gene is TRBV30, the J gene TRBJ2-3; D possibly corresponds to TRBD2 (5 bases). This CDR3 contains 15 residues. V gave up 2 bases and J gave up 0 bases, with 12 bases separating them. Germline lookup yields CDR1 GTSNPN and CDR2 SVGIG (reference sequence). Variable domain in full (rest from reference TRBV30 and TRBJ2-3): SQTIHQWPATLVQPVGSPLSLECTVEGTSNPNLYWYRQAAGRGLQLLFYSVGIGQISSEVPQNLSASRPQDRQFILSSKKLLLSDSGFYLCAWSQAAESTDTQYFGPGTRLTVL.

This clonotype was picked up many times. V gene TRBV27 combines with J gene TRBJ1-5, with D tentatively TRBD1 (5 bases). V was pared by 5 bases and J by 0 bases, with 17 bases between. Germline CDR1 reads MNHEY; CDR2 reads SMNVEV (reference sequence). The CDR3 is 17 residues long. Written as DNA, the CDR3 is TGTGCCAGCAGTCCCTCGTCCGGGACGTTTAGCAATCAGCCCCAGCATTTT. The encoded protein is CASSPSSGTFSNQPQHF.

This clonotype was picked up many times. This chain links TRBV2 with TRBJ1-2; D gene unclear. V shed 6 bases and J shed 5 bases, with 10 bases lying between them. CDR3 length: 12 residues. The germline V gene has CDR1 SNHLY and CDR2 FYNNEI. CDR3 coding DNA: TGTGCCAGCAGAGGCAGGATATATGGCTACACCTTC. Translation: CASRGRIYGYTF.

This clonotype was seen ten or more times. The chain recombines TRBV4-2 with TRBJ2-7, with 7 positions matching TRBD2. This CDR3 contains 14 residues. Unmatched junction bases numbered 3, after V lost 1 base and J lost 3 bases. CDR1 is LGHNA and CDR2 is YNFKEQ in the germline V gene. The CDR3 bases are TGTGCCAGCAGCCAAGCACTAGCGAACTACGAGCAGTACTTC. Its translation is CASSQALANYEQYF.

For this clonotype: This is likely a read error, given that the CDR3 carries no conserved phenylalanine or tryptophan at its end. The V gene is TRBV19, the J gene TRBJ2-7; 10 bases match TRBD2. Trimming took 7 bases from V and 2 from J; bases not matched to a gene: 5. The CDR3 is 14 residues long. Germline-derived CDR1 and CDR2 are LNHDA and SQIVND (reference sequence). CDR3 coding DNA: TGTGCCAGTAATGAAGCGGGAGGGCCCTACGAGCAGTACTCC. It specifies CASNEAGGPYEQYS.

The table lists this clonotype with a few counts. This may be a read error: a much more frequent sequence differs by one nucleotide. The CDR3 DNA is TGTGCCAACAGTTACTCCGGTGGCTACACCTTC. Translating gives CANSYSGGYTF. The chain has TRBV6-2 or TRBV6-3 and TRBJ1-2; D remains ambiguous. Germline V lookup: CDR1 MNHEY, CDR2 SVGEGT. The CDR3 is 11 residues long.

At least ten counts were recorded for this clonotype. The chain uses TRBV30 and TRBJ2-5; no definite D call. The V gene lost 0 bases and the J gene lost 10 bases, with 18 bases spanning the gap. Germline CDR1 is GTSNPN and CDR2 is SVGIG (reference sequence). This CDR3 contains 14 residues. The CDR3 nucleotides read TGTGCCTGGAGTGTAAAGGCAGGTCATGGGGACCAGTACTTC. Translated: CAWSVKAGHGDQYF.

This clonotype has only a few counts. V and J are TRBV29-1 and TRBJ2-5, with D unclear. V gave up 3 bases and J gave up 5 bases, with 10 bases separating them. This CDR3 contains 12 residues. Germline-derived CDR1 and CDR2 are SQVTM and ANQGSEA. The CDR3 loop is CSVDGVQETQYF. CDR3 nucleotide sequence: TGCAGCGTTGATGGGGTTCAGGAGACCCAGTACTTC.

A note on this clonotype: The junction departs from the called germline gene at one end, perhaps through a read error. The chain carries TRBV6-1 and TRBJ2-1, with a tentative D call TRBD2 (7 bases). Germline lookup yields CDR1 MNHNS and CDR2 SASEGT. The CDR3 consists of 17 residues. CDR3 coding DNA: TGTGCCAGCACAAAAGTCTTCAGCGGGGACAACTACAATGAGAAGTTCTTC. It codes for CASTKVFSGDNYNEKFF.

Ten or more counts support this clonotype. The gene calls are TRBV20-1 and TRBJ2-1, with D maybe TRBD2 (6 bases). Trimming removed 2 bases at V and 4 bases at J, with 12 bases between. The CDR3 is 14 amino acids. Germline assignment: CDR1 DFQATT and CDR2 SNEGSKA (reference sequence). CDR3 residues: CSARQSGFYNEQFF. DNA of the CDR3: TGCAGTGCTAGACAGAGCGGGTTTTACAATGAGCAGTTCTTC.

This clonotype appeared many times. This chain joins TRBV20-1 and TRBJ2-1; 8 bases align to TRBD2. CDR3 size: 14 residues. The germline gives CDR1 DFQATT, CDR2 SNEGSKA (reference sequence). Written as DNA, the CDR3 is TGCAGCCCCTATCAGGCTAGCGGGTACAATGAGCAGTTCTTC. This sequence encodes CSPYQASGYNEQFF.

In this sample, this clonotype turned up once. A much bigger clone sits one base away, suggesting this may be a read error. The V call is TRBV3-1, the J call TRBJ2-5, with D perhaps matching TRBD1 (5 bases). The CDR3 is 16 amino acids. In germline, CDR1 is LGHDT, CDR2 YNNKEL (reference sequence). CDR3: CASIQDLGREQETQYF. CDR3 in DNA: TGTGCCAGCATCCAAGATTTGGGGCGCGAACAAGAGACCCAGTACTTC.

This clonotype was detected many times. The V and J genes are TRBV12-3 or TRBV12-4 and TRBJ1-2; D uncertain. V dropped 6 bases and J dropped 6 bases, with 17 bases sitting between them. CDR3 length: 14 amino acids. CDR3: CASSPHSGQDGYTF. The CDR3 bases are TGTGCCAGCAGCCCCCACTCGGGCCAGGATGGCTACACCTTC.

At least ten counts were recorded for this clonotype. One junction end disagrees with the germline gene, perhaps due to a read error. V and J are TRBV2 and TRBJ2-1; D gene uncertain. There are 13 residues in the CDR3. Germline V gives CDR1 SNHLY, CDR2 FYNNEI. The CDR3 is CASSELSANVQFF. Here the CDR3 DNA reads TGTGCCAGCAGTGAACTCTCAGCAAATGTGCAGTTCTTC.